This T cell receptor (beta chain) was identified in a study of T-cell reconstitution after alpha-beta-depleted transplantation in children. TCRbeta library construction was performed incorporating unique molecular identifiers. TCRdb re-analysed the PCR reads in MiXCR, keeping a single row per CDR3 protein. Of approximately 400,000 distinct CDR3 sequences listed, about 16% are singletons. The sequencing here drew on PBMCs, mostly from graft donor cells, taken 360 days after TCRalphabeta/CD19-depleted stem cell transplant. The source of this sequence is a boy under two years old who had a stem cell transplant for Wiskott-Aldrich syndrome, so the T cells may come from the graft donor.

CDR3 bases: TGCGCCAGCAGCCAAGATTCCGGGTCTGTGGTTCAGTACTTC. As protein: CASSQDSGSVVQYF. The chain links TRBV4-3 to TRBJ2-4; D gene ambiguous. V was trimmed by 0 bases and J by 11 bases, leaving 14 bases between them. CDR1 is LGHNA, CDR2 YSLEER, per germline. The CDR3 loop spans 14 amino acids.